These T cell receptor beta chains were read from a single sample in a study of T cell responses to AZD1222 COVID-19 vaccine. Generated by immunoSEQ multiplex PCR, the TCRdb table keeps only in-frame clones and is missing some. Here the sample spans some 130,000 clones, roughly 90% being singletons. This specimen was peripheral blood, taken on day 0 of AZD1222 vaccination. These TCRs come from an adult in good health. Each CDR3 is given with its conserved first and last residue. Each record gives: J gene, D gene, clone size, V gene, CDR3 protein, CDR3 DNA. A D gene is named only where the DNA matches it firmly. Size tells how often a clone was seen (once, few, many) or the class of an expanded clone, and some rows leave it out.

j_call: TRBJ2-7
d_call: TRBD1
clone_size: once
v_call: TRBV28
cdr3_aa: CASSLGSQGALHEQYF
cdr3_nt: TGTGCCAGCAGTTTAGGCTCACAGGGGGCGCTCCACGAGCAGTACTTC

j_call: TRBJ2-5
d_call: .
clone_size: .
v_call: TRBV5-4
cdr3_aa: CASTTRGAGKETQYF
cdr3_nt: TGTGCCAGCACCACCCGGGGAGCAGGTAAAGAGACCCAGTACTTC

j_call: TRBJ1-4
d_call: TRBD1
clone_size: once
v_call: TRBV9
cdr3_aa: CASSADRVRSNEKLFF
cdr3_nt: TGTGCCAGCAGCGCCGACAGGGTACGATCTAATGAAAAACTGTTTTTT

j_call: TRBJ1-2
d_call: .
clone_size: few
v_call: TRBV27
cdr3_aa: CASSLGGRNGYTF
cdr3_nt: TGTGCCAGCAGTTTGGGGGGGCGTAATGGCTACACCTTC

j_call: TRBJ1-2
d_call: .
clone_size: .
v_call: TRBV10-3
cdr3_aa: CAISESETFGSGTF
cdr3_nt: .

j_call: TRBJ1-1
d_call: .
clone_size: once
v_call: TRBV5-1
cdr3_aa: CASSPRGGDTEAFF
cdr3_nt: TGCGCCAGCAGCCCGCGAGGCGGGGACACTGAAGCTTTCTTT

j_call: TRBJ1-1
d_call: .
clone_size: few
v_call: TRBV5-4
cdr3_aa: CASRNTLGTEAFF
cdr3_nt: TGTGCCAGCAGAAATACATTAGGCACTGAAGCTTTCTTT

j_call: TRBJ1-5
d_call: TRBD1
clone_size: .
v_call: TRBV13
cdr3_aa: CASSAGQGMSNQPQHF
cdr3_nt: TGTGCCAGCAGCGCCGGACAGGGGATGAGCAATCAGCCCCAGCATTTT

j_call: TRBJ1-4
d_call: .
clone_size: .
v_call: TRBV3-1/TRBV3-2
cdr3_aa: CASSQDSRQPTNEKLFF
cdr3_nt: TGTGCCAGCAGCCAAGATTCTAGGCAGCCAACTAATGAAAAACTGTTTTTT

j_call: TRBJ1-6
d_call: TRBD1
clone_size: .
v_call: TRBV6-5
cdr3_aa: CASSAGTGYSPLHF
cdr3_nt: TGTGCCAGCAGCGCAGGGACAGGGTATTCACCCCTCCACTTT

j_call: TRBJ1-3
d_call: .
clone_size: .
v_call: TRBV28
cdr3_aa: CASSFGFSGNTIYF
cdr3_nt: TGTGCCAGCAGTTTCGGGTTCTCTGGAAACACCATATATTTT